The following is a TCR beta chain sequence with its context. A clone one base away is much larger, so this may be a read error. The data were taken from a study of blood T cells in healthy people across ages. Combining a sample-barcoded 5' primer with a J-beta primer mix, a second PCR ran for roughly 6 to 11 cycles. Each TCR beta cDNA got a 12-nucleotide random molecular identifier. Each CDR3 protein is one row after TCRdb ran MiXCR on the 5' RACE reads. The data show 550,000 to 650,000 distinct CDR3 sequences, roughly 31% seen once. This CDR3 contains 11 residues. Germline CDR1 reads SQVTM; CDR2 reads ANQGSEA.

This receptor was identified in a woman of 80 years or more in good health. Sequencing was performed on blood. The chain employs TRBV29-1 and TRBJ1-1; D unclear. CDR3 coding DNA: TGCAGCGTTGGAAAGAACACTGATGCTTTCTTT. The encoded protein is CSVGKNTDAFF.